One sample yielded the 14 T cell receptor beta chains listed below, sequenced in a study of T cells expressing NK-cell markers. TCRdb reprocessed the 5' RACE reads and reports one entry per CDR3 protein, with no DNA. In total, the table holds over 13,000 distinct CDR3 sequences. Sequenced sample: blood T cells: a sorted CD56 or NKG2C T cell subset, CD4+ or CD8+ T cells, or bulk PBMC T cells (not recorded which). The source of these receptors is a man aged 18-75 years in good health.

The chain is built from TRBV6-2 or TRBV6-3 and TRBJ1-4. The CDR3 covers 15 residues. CDR1 MNHEY and CDR2 SVGEGT come from the germline V gene. The CDR3 here is CASKPSGTSNEKLFF.

The gene calls are TRBV11-2 and TRBJ2-1. This CDR3 region has 14 residues. Per germline, CDR1 SGHAT and CDR2 FQNNGV. CDR3 amino acids: CASSLGLAFPEQFF.

The V and J genes are TRBV2 and TRBJ2-5; the TRBD2 assignment by TCRdb is unverifiable without DNA. Germline values: CDR1 SNHLY, CDR2 FYNNEI. The CDR3 consists of 16 residues. The CDR3 sequence is CARGLAGGFHQETQYF.

The V gene is TRBV20-1, the J gene TRBJ2-1; TCRdb's D call of TRBD1 is untestable without DNA. CDR3 length: 15 amino acids. Germline lookup yields CDR1 DFQATT and CDR2 SNEGSKA (reference sequence). The CDR3 sequence is CSARAMGGASIEQFF.

The J gene is TRBJ2-5, the V gene TRBV25-1; TCRdb's D call, TRBD2, is unchecked because there is no DNA. This CDR3 contains 15 residues. Germline-derived CDR1 and CDR2 are MGHDK and SYGVNS. The CDR3 is CASSEQGSGVETQYF.

This rearrangement joins TRBV29-1 to TRBJ2-7; the D call of TRBD2 rests on TCRdb alone, since no DNA is present to check it. Germline-derived CDR1 and CDR2 are SQVTM and ANQGSEA. The CDR3 sequence is 14 residues long. CDR3 in amino acids: CSCTGTSGIYEQYF.

The chain recombines TRBV29-1 with TRBJ1-2. Per germline, CDR1 SQVTM and CDR2 ANQGSEA. CDR3 length equals 14 residues. The CDR3 region is CSVTPFSQNYGYTF.

The chain recombines TRBV12-3 or TRBV12-4 with TRBJ1-2; TCRdb names TRBD1, which stays unverified in the absence of DNA. The CDR3 loop spans 14 amino acids. The CDR3 sequence is CASSSPRRYYGYTF.

This chain joins TRBV20-1 and TRBJ1-2; checking the TCRdb D call of TRBD1 is not possible without DNA. CDR1 is DFQATT and CDR2 is SNEGSKA in the germline V gene (reference sequence). This CDR3 contains 14 residues. This chain's CDR3 is CSAPGQGTNYGYTF.

The genes are TRBV12-3 or TRBV12-4 and TRBJ1-2. There are 14 residues in the CDR3. The CDR3 sequence: CASSSGWGGDGYTF.

V usage is TRBV5-1 and J usage is TRBJ2-7; checking the TCRdb D call of TRBD2 is not possible without DNA. The CDR3 has 16 amino acids. Germline V CDR1 and CDR2: SGHRS, YFSETQ. The CDR3 region is CASSLGPIAGSYEQYF. Supplemented by reference TRBV5-1 and TRBJ2-7, the full variable domain reads KAGVTQTPRYLIKTRGQQVTLSCSPISGHRSVSWYQQTPGQGLQFLFEYFSETQRNKGNFPGRFSGRQFSNSRSEMNVSTLELGDSALYLCASSLGPIAGSYEQYFGPGTRLTVT.

The genes are TRBV11-2 and TRBJ2-1. This CDR3 region has 12 residues. Germline V gene lookup returns CDR1 SGHAT and CDR2 FQNNGV. CDR3 region: CASTFSYNEQFF.

The chain is built from TRBV5-1 and TRBJ1-3; the D gene TCRdb calls, TRBD1, cannot be checked with no DNA. The CDR3 is 18 amino acids. Germline V CDR1 and CDR2: SGHRS, YFSETQ. The CDR3 loop is CASSPGTGRFRAGNTIYF.

This chain connects TRBV10-3 to TRBJ2-7. Germline-derived CDR1 and CDR2 are ENHRY and SYGVKD. CDR3 length equals 13 residues. Here the CDR3 reads CAISDEDGYEQYF.